The source of this T cell receptor (beta chain) is a study of blood T cells in healthy people across ages. This clonotype was observed a handful of times. Its target is not known. The authors ran a second PCR of roughly 6 to 11 cycles using a sample-barcoded 5' primer and a J-beta primer mix. TCRdb re-called the 5' RACE reads through MiXCR, storing one row per CDR3 protein. This sample carries approximately 800,000 distinct CDR3 sequences, about a quarter of them seen once, and the ten largest clones take 3%. Findings and caveats of the study: Investigators viewed diversity estimates from one million T cells as underestimates, the study reported.

The CDR3 sequence is 14 residues long. The germline V gene encodes CDR1 SGHTA and CDR2 FQGTGA. These data are also associated with another study on T cells of mothers and their children. In that study: Reverse transcription into cDNA received all extracted RNA, at roughly 1.6 ug per 15 ul.

The J gene is TRBJ2-5, the V gene TRBV7-3, with D possibly matching TRBD2 (6 bases). The DNA end is a closer match to TRBJ2-1, so the J assignment may be wrong. Sequencing was performed on blood. This TCR derives from a boy younger than 18 in good health. CDR3 in DNA: TGTGCCAGCAGCTCCGGTCGGGGGAACAATGAGCAGTTCTTC. Amino acid sequence: CASSSGRGNNEQFF.